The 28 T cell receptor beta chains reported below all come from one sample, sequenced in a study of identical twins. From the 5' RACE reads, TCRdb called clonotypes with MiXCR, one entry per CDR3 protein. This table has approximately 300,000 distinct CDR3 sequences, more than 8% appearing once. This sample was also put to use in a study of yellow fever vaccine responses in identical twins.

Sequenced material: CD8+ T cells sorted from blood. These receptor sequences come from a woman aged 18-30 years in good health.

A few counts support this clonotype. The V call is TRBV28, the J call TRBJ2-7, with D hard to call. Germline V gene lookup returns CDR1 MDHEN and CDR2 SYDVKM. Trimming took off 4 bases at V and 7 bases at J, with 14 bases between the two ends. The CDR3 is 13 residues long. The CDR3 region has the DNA TGTGCCAGCAGTTCTCCAGGAGCCGGAGAGCAGTACTTC. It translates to CASSSPGAGEQYF.

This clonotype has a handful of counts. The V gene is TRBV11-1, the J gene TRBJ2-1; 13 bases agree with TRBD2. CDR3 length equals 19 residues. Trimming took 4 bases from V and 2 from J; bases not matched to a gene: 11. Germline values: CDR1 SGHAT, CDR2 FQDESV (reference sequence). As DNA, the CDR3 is TGTGCCAGCAGCTCCCCCGGACTAGCGGGGGAGGGTCCCTACAATGAGCAGTTCTTC. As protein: CASSSPGLAGEGPYNEQFF.

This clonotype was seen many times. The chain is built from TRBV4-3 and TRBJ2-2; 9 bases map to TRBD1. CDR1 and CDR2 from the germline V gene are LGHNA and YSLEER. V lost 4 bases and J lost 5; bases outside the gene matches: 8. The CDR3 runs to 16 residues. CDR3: CASSPMDRGDTGELFF. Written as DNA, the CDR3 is TGCGCCAGCAGCCCGATGGACAGGGGTGATACCGGGGAGCTGTTTTTT.

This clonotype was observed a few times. CDR3 loop: CASTLFNEQFF. The CDR3 nucleotides read TGTGCCAGCACCTTATTCAATGAGCAGTTCTTC. This chain connects TRBV28 to TRBJ2-1; D is undetermined. V lost 7 bases to trimming and J lost 6 bases, with 7 bases between them. The germline V gene has CDR1 MDHEN and CDR2 SYDVKM. There are 11 residues in the CDR3.

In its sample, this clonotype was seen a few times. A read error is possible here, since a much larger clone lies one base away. CDR3 residues: CASSFASCEQYF. CDR3 sequence (DNA): TGTGCCAGCAGTTTTGCCTCCTGCGAGCAGTACTTC. The V gene is TRBV12-3 or TRBV12-4, the J gene TRBJ2-7; D gene unclear. The CDR3 runs 12 residues.

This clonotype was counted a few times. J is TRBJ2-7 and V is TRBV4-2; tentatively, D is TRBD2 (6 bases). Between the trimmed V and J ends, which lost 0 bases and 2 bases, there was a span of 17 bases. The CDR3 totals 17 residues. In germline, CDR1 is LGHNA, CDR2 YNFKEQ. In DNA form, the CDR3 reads TGTGCCAGCAGCCAAGAGAGGCGGGGCGGGATAACCTACGAGCAGTACTTC. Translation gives CASSQERRGGITYEQYF.

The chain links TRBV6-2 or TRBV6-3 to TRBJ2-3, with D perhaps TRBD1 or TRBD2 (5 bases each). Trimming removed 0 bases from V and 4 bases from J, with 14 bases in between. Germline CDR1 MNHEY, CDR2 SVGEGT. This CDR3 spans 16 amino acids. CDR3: CASSYSISGDPDTQYF. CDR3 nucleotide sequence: TGTGCCAGCAGTTACTCGATTTCTGGGGACCCAGATACGCAGTATTTT.

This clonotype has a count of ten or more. As DNA, the CDR3 is TGTGCCATCAGTGAGCGGGGTCCCAATCAGCCCCAGCATTTT. Its protein product is CAISERGPNQPQHF. V is TRBV10-3 and J is TRBJ1-5, with unresolved D. There are 14 residues in the CDR3. The ends were cut back, 2 bases at V and 3 bases at J, with 8 bases in the middle. In germline, CDR1 is ENHRY, CDR2 SYGVKD.

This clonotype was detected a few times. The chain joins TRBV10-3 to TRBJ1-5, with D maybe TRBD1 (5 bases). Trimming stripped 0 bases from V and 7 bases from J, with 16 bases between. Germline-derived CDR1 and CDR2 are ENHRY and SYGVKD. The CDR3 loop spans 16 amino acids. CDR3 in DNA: TGTGCCATCAGTGAGTCGACTCCCGACAGCGGACAGCCCCAGCATTTT. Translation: CAISESTPDSGQPQHF.

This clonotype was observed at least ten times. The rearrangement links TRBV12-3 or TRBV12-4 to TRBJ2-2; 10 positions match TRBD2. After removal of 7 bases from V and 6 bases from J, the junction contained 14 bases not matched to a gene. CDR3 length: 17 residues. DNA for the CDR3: TGTGCCAGCAAACCTAGTGATGGGACTAGCGCTTCCGGGGAGCTGTTTTTT. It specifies CASKPSDGTSASGELFF.

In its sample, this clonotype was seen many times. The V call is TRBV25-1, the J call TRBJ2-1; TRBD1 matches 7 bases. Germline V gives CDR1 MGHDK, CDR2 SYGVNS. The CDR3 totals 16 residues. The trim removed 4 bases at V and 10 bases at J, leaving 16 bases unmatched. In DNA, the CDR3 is TGTGCCAGCAGTGCTTCAGGGGGTGGTCTCTTTTTGGAGCAGTTCTTC. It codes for CASSASGGGLFLEQFF.

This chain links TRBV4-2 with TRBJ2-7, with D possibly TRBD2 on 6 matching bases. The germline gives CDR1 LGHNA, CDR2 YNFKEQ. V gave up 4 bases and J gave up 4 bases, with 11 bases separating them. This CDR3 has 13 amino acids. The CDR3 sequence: CASSLNGGYEQYF. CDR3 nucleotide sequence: TGTGCCAGCAGCCTCAATGGGGGGTACGAGCAGTACTTC.

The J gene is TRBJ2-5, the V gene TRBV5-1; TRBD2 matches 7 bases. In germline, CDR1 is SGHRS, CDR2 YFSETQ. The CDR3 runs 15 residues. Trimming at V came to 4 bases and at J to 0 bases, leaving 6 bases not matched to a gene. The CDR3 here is CASSLTLADQETQYF. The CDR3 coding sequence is TGCGCCAGCAGCCTAACGCTAGCGGACCAAGAGACCCAGTACTTC.

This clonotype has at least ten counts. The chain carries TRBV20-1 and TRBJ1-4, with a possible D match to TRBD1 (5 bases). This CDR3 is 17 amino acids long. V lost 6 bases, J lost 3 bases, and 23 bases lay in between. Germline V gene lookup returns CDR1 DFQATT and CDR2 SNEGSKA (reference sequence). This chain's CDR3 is CSAHTIFDSFSNEKLFF. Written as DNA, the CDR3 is TGCAGTGCCCATACAATTTTCGACAGTTTTTCTAATGAAAAACTGTTTTTT.

The CDR3 DNA sequence: TGTGCCAGCAGCCGCTGGAGGGGGGAGAAGGAGCAGTACTTC. Translated, it gives CASSRWRGEKEQYF. The chain employs TRBV28 and TRBJ2-7; D is perhaps TRBD1 or TRBD2 (6 bases each). Trimming pared 6 bases from V and 7 bases from J, leaving 19 bases between. CDR1 and CDR2 from the germline V gene are MDHEN and SYDVKM. The CDR3 loop spans 14 amino acids.

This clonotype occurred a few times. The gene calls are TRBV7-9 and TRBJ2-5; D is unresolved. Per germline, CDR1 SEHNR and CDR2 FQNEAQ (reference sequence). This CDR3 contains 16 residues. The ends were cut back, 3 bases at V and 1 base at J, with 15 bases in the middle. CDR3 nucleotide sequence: TGTGCCAGCAGCTTCTTCGTGGGTACCCTCCAAGAGACCCAGTACTTC. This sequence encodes CASSFFVGTLQETQYF.

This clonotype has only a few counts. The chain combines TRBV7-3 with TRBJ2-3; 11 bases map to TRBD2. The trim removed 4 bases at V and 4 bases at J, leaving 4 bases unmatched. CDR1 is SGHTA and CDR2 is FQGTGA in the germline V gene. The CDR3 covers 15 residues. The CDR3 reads CASSSLAGGADTQYF. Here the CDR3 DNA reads TGTGCCAGCAGCTCCCTAGCGGGGGGAGCAGATACGCAGTATTTT.

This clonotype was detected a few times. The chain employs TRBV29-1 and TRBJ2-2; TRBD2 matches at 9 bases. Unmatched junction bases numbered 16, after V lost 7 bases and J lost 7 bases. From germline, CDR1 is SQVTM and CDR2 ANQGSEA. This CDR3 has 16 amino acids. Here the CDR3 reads CSDPDGLARKDGELFF. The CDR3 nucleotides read TGCAGCGACCCCGACGGACTAGCGAGGAAAGACGGGGAGCTGTTTTTT.

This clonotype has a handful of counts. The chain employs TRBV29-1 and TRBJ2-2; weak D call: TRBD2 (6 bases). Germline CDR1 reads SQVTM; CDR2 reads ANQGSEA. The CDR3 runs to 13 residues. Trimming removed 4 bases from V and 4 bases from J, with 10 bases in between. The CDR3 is CSVARDSTGELFF. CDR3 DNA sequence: TGCAGCGTTGCAAGGGACTCCACCGGGGAGCTGTTTTTT.

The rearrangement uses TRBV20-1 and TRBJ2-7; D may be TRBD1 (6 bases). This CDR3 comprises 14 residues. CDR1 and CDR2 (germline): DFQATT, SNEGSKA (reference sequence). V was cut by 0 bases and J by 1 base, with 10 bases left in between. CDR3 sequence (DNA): TGCAGTGCTAGAGAAAGGACAGAATCCTACGAGCAGTACTTC. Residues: CSARERTESYEQYF.

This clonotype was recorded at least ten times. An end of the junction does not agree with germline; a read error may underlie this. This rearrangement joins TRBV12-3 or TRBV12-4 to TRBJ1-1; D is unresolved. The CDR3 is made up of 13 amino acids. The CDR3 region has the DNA TGTGCCAGTAGTTCCCCTCTGAACACTGAAGCTTTCTTT. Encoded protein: CASSSPLNTEAFF.

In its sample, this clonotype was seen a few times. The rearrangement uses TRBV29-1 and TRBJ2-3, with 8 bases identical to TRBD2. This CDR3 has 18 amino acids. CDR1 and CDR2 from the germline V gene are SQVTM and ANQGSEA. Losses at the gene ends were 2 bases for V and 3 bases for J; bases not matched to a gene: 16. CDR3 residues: CSVERSESGRVGTDTQYF. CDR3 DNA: TGCAGCGTTGAACGATCCGAGAGCGGGAGAGTTGGGACAGATACGCAGTATTTT.

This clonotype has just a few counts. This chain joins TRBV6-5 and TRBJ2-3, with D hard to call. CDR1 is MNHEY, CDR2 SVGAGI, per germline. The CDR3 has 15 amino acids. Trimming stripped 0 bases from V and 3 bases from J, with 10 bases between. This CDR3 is CASSYSKTVTDTQYF. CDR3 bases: TGTGCCAGCAGTTACTCGAAGACCGTAACAGATACGCAGTATTTT.

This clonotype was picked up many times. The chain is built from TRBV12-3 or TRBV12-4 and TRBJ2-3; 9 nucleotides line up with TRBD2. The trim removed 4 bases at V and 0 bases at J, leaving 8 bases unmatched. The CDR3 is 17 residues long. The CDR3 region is CASSSKRLAASTDTQYF. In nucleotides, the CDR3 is TGTGCCAGCAGTTCCAAAAGACTAGCGGCTAGCACAGATACGCAGTATTTT.

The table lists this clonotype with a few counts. The DNA for the CDR3 is TGTGCCACCAGTGTTGCGGGGGGGGGCACCGGGGAGCTGTTTTTT. Its protein is CATSVAGGGTGELFF. The chain combines TRBV24-1 with TRBJ2-2, with 9 bases fitting TRBD2. The CDR3 consists of 15 residues. Trimming cost V 5 bases and J 4 bases; bases outside gene matches: 4. Looked up from germline, CDR1 is KGHDR and CDR2 is SFDVKD.

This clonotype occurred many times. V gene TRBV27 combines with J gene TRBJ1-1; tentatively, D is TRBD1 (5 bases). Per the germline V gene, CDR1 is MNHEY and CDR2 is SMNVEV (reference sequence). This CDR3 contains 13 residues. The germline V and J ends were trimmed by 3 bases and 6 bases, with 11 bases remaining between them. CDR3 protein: CASSLTGGAEAFF. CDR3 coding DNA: TGTGCCAGCAGTTTGACTGGAGGGGCTGAAGCTTTCTTT.

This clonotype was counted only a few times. The CDR3 loop reads CASSLEGISTGELFF. The CDR3 DNA reads as TGTGCCAGCAGCTTAGAAGGGATCAGCACCGGGGAGCTGTTTTTT. The chain is built from TRBV7-2 and TRBJ2-2; D unclear. V was trimmed by 1 base and J by 4 bases, leaving 10 bases between them. CDR3 length: 15 residues. Germline V CDR1 and CDR2: SGHTA, FQGNSA. Looking up the rest from reference TRBV7-2 and TRBJ2-2 gives the full variable domain: GAGVSQSPSNKVTEKGKDVELRCDPISGHTALYWYRQSLGQGLEFLIYFQGNSAPDKSGLPSDRFSAERTGGSVSTLTIQRTQQEDSAVYLCASSLEGISTGELFFGEGSRLTVL.

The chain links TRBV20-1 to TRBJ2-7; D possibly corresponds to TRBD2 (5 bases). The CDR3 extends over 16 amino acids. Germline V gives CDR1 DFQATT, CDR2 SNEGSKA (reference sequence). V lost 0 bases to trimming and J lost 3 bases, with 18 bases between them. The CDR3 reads CSARDLSDSGIYEQYF. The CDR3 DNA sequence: TGCAGTGCTAGAGATCTATCGGACTCCGGTATCTACGAGCAGTACTTC.